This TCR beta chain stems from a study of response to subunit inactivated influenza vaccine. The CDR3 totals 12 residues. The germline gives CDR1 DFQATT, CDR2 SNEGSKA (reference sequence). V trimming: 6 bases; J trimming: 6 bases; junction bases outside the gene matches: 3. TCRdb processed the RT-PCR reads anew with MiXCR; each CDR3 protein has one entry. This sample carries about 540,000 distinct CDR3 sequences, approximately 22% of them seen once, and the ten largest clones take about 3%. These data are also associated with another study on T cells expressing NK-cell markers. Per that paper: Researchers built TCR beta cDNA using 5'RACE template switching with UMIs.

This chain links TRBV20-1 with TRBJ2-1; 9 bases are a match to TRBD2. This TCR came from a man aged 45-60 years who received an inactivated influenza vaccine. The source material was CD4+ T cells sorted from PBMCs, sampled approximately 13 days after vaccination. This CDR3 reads CSAMGLANEQFF. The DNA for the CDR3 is TGCAGTGCCATGGGACTAGCCAATGAGCAGTTCTTC.